The 17 T cell receptor beta chains presented below share a single source sample, sequenced in a study of CD8+CD57+ T cells in acquired aplastic anemia. Genomic DNA provided the template from which TCR beta VDJ and CDR3 profiles were obtained. TCRdb recomputed calls from the reads with MiXCR, one row per CDR3 protein. This table has some 92,000 distinct CDR3 sequences, roughly 70% appearing once. Patients chosen for sequencing had CD8+CD57+ cells that had expanded, as shown by flow cytometry. Sample: sorted CD4+, CD8+, or CD8+CD57+ T cells (not recorded which) from PBMCs. These receptors all stem from a human donor with aplastic anemia.

In its sample, this clonotype was seen a few times. This rearrangement joins TRBV3-1 to TRBJ2-1; 9 bases align to TRBD2. This CDR3 contains 18 residues. V was clipped by 0 bases and J by 4 bases; unmatched bases: 10. Germline loops: CDR1 LGHDT, CDR2 YNNKEL (reference sequence). The CDR3 coding sequence is TGTGCCAGCAGCCAAGATTATCTCCTAGCGGGATTTTACAATGAGCAGTTCTTC. This encodes CASSQDYLLAGFYNEQFF.

The chain has TRBV7-2 and TRBJ2-7, with TRBD1 identical over 8 bases. Germline loops: CDR1 SGHTA, CDR2 FQGNSA. There are 14 residues in the CDR3. The V and J ends lost 5 bases and 5 bases, in that order; junction bases with no gene match: 8. CDR3 nucleotide sequence: TGTGCCAGCAGCGCCAGACAGGGGCGGGACGAGCAGTACTTC. Translating gives CASSARQGRDEQYF.

The rearrangement joins TRBV2 to TRBJ2-7; TRBD2 aligns across 12 bases. Germline assignment: CDR1 SNHLY and CDR2 FYNNEI. V was pared by 7 bases and J by 1 base, with 2 bases of the junction left unmatched. The CDR3 runs to 14 residues. The CDR3 DNA reads as TGTGCCAGCAAGACTAGCGGGAGTTCCTACGAGCAGTACTTC. It encodes CASKTSGSSYEQYF.

In its sample, this clonotype was seen once. The chain combines TRBV6-1 with TRBJ2-7; the D is unclear. This CDR3 has 12 residues. CDR1 is MNHNS and CDR2 is SASEGT in the germline V gene. Trimming stripped 6 bases from V and 3 bases from J, with 9 bases between. This chain's CDR3 is CASSRSFYEQYF. The CDR3 nucleotides read TGTGCCAGCAGCAGGAGCTTCTACGAGCAGTACTTC.

The chain uses TRBV11-1 and TRBJ2-3; 8 positions agree with TRBD1. This CDR3 has 16 residues. The germline V gene encodes CDR1 SGHAT and CDR2 FQDESV (reference sequence). With V trimmed by 1 base and J by 6 bases, 9 bases remained unmatched. The CDR3 is CASSLGRTGGQDTQYF. The CDR3 DNA follows: TGTGCCAGCAGCTTAGGGCGTACAGGGGGACAGGATACGCAGTATTTT.

The chain carries TRBV5-1 and TRBJ2-7, with no clear D. Trimming cost V 4 bases and J 2 bases, with 13 bases left between them. In germline, CDR1 is SGHRS, CDR2 YFSETQ. The CDR3 has 14 residues. The CDR3: CASSPPRHTYEQYF. The CDR3 DNA is TGCGCCAGCAGCCCCCCACGCCACACCTACGAGCAGTACTTC.

The chain joins TRBV2 to TRBJ1-1; 8 nucleotides agree with TRBD1. The ends lost 4 bases at V and 5 bases at J; junction bases unmatched: 9. This CDR3 is built from 15 residues. Germline lookup yields CDR1 SNHLY and CDR2 FYNNEI. CDR3 bases: TGTGCCAGCAGTGTACTTCAGGGGGCGGGGACTGAAGCTTTCTTT. It encodes CASSVLQGAGTEAFF.

The V call is TRBV20-1, the J call TRBJ2-1; D remains unclear. V shed 3 bases and J shed 6 bases, with 12 bases lying between them. Looked up from germline, CDR1 is DFQATT and CDR2 is SNEGSKA (reference sequence). The CDR3 totals 13 residues. The CDR3 region has the DNA TGCAGTGCTAGTACCCTCCGCCGCAATGAGCAGTTCTTC. Translation gives CSASTLRRNEQFF.

V usage is TRBV7-2 and J usage is TRBJ1-2; possibly TRBD1 for D (5 bases). In germline, CDR1 is SGHTA, CDR2 FQGNSA. This CDR3 is 15 amino acids long. Trimming stripped 1 base from V and 4 bases from J, with 13 bases between. The CDR3 spells CASSLVAGRGYGYTF. The CDR3 nucleotides read TGTGCCAGCAGCTTAGTAGCAGGGAGAGGCTATGGCTACACCTTC.

The chain is built from TRBV10-3 and TRBJ2-7; 7 bases line up with TRBD2. CDR1 is ENHRY, CDR2 SYGVKD, per germline. The CDR3 length is 17 residues. V dropped 2 bases and J dropped 3; count of bases not matched to a gene: 13. The CDR3 sequence is CAISEGGSGERGYEQYV. The CDR3 coding sequence is TGTGCCATCAGTGAGGGCGGCAGCGGGGAACGGGGCTACGAGCAGTACGTC.

The chain combines TRBV25-1 with TRBJ2-7; 7 bases are shared with TRBD1. In germline, CDR1 is MGHDK, CDR2 SYGVNS. This CDR3 region has 13 residues. V lost 4 bases and J lost 4; bases outside the gene matches: 4. DNA for the CDR3: TGTGCCAGCAGTGCGACAGGGCTATACGAGCAGTACTTC. This codes for CASSATGLYEQYF.

The J gene is TRBJ2-7, the V gene TRBV20-1; maybe TRBD2 (6 bases). The CDR3 is 15 residues long. V was clipped by 2 bases and J by 7 bases, with 21 bases between them. Germline V lookup: CDR1 DFQATT, CDR2 SNEGSKA (reference sequence). The CDR3 sequence: CSARPSLGGFGEQYF. CDR3 nucleotide sequence: TGCAGTGCTAGACCTTCACTGGGGGGTTTTGGGGAGCAGTACTTC.

In this sample, this clonotype is medium-sized. V is TRBV25-1 and J is TRBJ1-2; D not certain. CDR3 size: 14 residues. The V end lost 9 bases, the J end lost 4 bases, and 18 bases lay between the germline ends. The germline CDR1 and CDR2 sequences are MGHDK and SYGVNS. The CDR3 coding sequence is TGTGCCAGTAGTCCGACGGGTCCGGGCTATGGCTACACCTTC. Residues: CASSPTGPGYGYTF.

The chain recombines TRBV19 with TRBJ1-2, with 8 bases lining up with TRBD1. V dropped 8 bases and J dropped 1; count of bases not matched to a gene: 9. The CDR3 runs to 15 residues. Germline values: CDR1 LNHDA, CDR2 SQIVND (reference sequence). The CDR3 spells CASVVPGGNNYGYTF. CDR3 in DNA: TGTGCCAGTGTGGTTCCAGGGGGCAATAACTATGGCTACACCTTC.

V gene TRBV19 combines with J gene TRBJ2-7, with D maybe TRBD1 (6 bases). Germline lookup yields CDR1 LNHDA and CDR2 SQIVND (reference sequence). The ends were cut back, 8 bases at V and 0 bases at J, with 11 bases in the middle. The CDR3 contains 13 residues. The CDR3 sequence: CASRQAGSYEQYF. The CDR3 coding sequence is TGTGCCAGTCGACAGGCGGGCTCCTACGAGCAGTACTTC.

The CDR3 reads CASSISDTQYF. The CDR3 DNA is TGTGCCAGCAGTATTTCAGATACGCAGTATTTT. V gene TRBV5-6 combines with J gene TRBJ2-3; D unclear. The CDR3 totals 11 residues. Germline V lookup: CDR1 SGHDT, CDR2 YYEEEE. V was clipped by 5 bases and J by 4 bases, with 5 bases between them. The entire variable domain, with the rest obtained from reference TRBV5-6 and TRBJ2-3, is as follows: DAGVTQSPTHLIKTRGQQVTLRCSPKSGHDTVSWYQQALGQGPQFIFQYYEEEERQRGNFPDRFSGHQFPNYSSELNVNALLLGDSALYLCASSISDTQYFGPGTRLTVL.

This CDR3 reads CATSDGAGNSPLHF. CDR3 nucleotides: TGTGCCACCAGTGATGGGGCGGGGAATTCACCCCTCCACTTT. The rearrangement joins TRBV24-1 to TRBJ1-6; D might be TRBD1 (5 bases). The germline V gene has CDR1 KGHDR and CDR2 SFDVKD. V lost 3 bases to trimming and J lost 7 bases, with 9 bases between them. The CDR3 is 14 residues long.